Listed here are 19 T cell receptor beta chains from one sample, sequenced in a study of T cell responses to AZD1222 COVID-19 vaccine (dated by TCRdb to about 2021). The sample's time point, from its label and the paper: baseline before first vaccination. Libraries came from the immunoSEQ multiplex PCR assay. What TCRdb holds here is the immuneACCESS table cut down to in-frame rearrangements. Part of the clones is not present; checked against another copy, under half of the missing clones reflect an unresolved V gene, and the others are unexplained. The table for this sample lists fewer than 150,000 clones; over 75% of them were counted only once. About 4.4% of the sample rests with the top ten. Sequenced here: peripheral blood, sampled on day 0 of AZD1222 vaccination. Every receptor here comes from an adult in good health.

The chain has TRBV5-1 and TRBJ2-7, with TRBD2 matching 12 bases. The germline V gene has CDR1 SGHRS and CDR2 YFSETQ. This CDR3 is built from 17 residues. After removal of 3 bases from V and 3 bases from J, the junction contained 10 bases not matched to a gene. This CDR3 reads CASSWGPSGRAVYEQYF. The CDR3 nucleotides read TGCGCCAGCAGCTGGGGGCCTAGCGGGAGGGCGGTCTACGAGCAGTACTTC.

This chain joins TRBV7-2 and TRBJ2-7; 7 bases are a match to TRBD1. The CDR3 length is 16 residues. Germline V CDR1 and CDR2: SGHTA, FQGNSA. V was clipped by 5 bases and J by 2 bases; unmatched bases: 12. This chain's CDR3 is CASSVPTGALPYEQYF. CDR3 coding DNA: TGTGCCAGCAGCGTCCCCACAGGGGCCTTACCCTACGAGCAGTACTTC.

This clone has more than one count but fewer than ten. The chain joins TRBV20-1 to TRBJ1-1; possibly TRBD1 for D (6 bases). The V gene lost 3 bases and the J gene lost 6 bases, with 8 bases spanning the gap. From germline, CDR1 is DFQATT and CDR2 SNEGSKA (reference sequence). This CDR3 contains 11 residues. The CDR3 reads CSARGHPEAFF. The CDR3 nucleotides read TGCAGTGCTAGGGGACACCCTGAAGCTTTCTTT.

This chain joins TRBV18 and TRBJ1-4; weak D call: TRBD1 (5 bases). Looked up from germline, CDR1 is KGHSH and CDR2 is LQKENI. The CDR3 consists of 15 residues. Between the trimmed V and J ends, which lost 6 bases and 5 bases, there was a span of 16 bases. Here the CDR3 reads CASSPTGTGNEKLFF. DNA of the CDR3: TGTGCCAGCTCCCCTACCGGGACTGGAAATGAAAAACTGTTTTTT.

The chain combines TRBV2 with TRBJ2-1; D gene unclear. Trimming took 4 bases from V and 1 from J, leaving 14 bases between them. CDR1 SNHLY and CDR2 FYNNEI come from the germline V gene. The CDR3 contains 16 residues. CDR3 sequence reads: CASSVASHLSYNEQFF. The CDR3 DNA follows: TGTGCCAGCAGTGTGGCTTCCCATTTGTCCTACAATGAGCAGTTCTTC.

This clone has just one count. The chain employs TRBV7-2 and TRBJ2-7, with D unclear. The CDR3 covers 16 residues. Trimming shortened V by 1 base and J by 0 bases, and 13 bases separated the two germline ends. In germline, CDR1 is SGHTA, CDR2 FQGNSA. CDR3 nucleotide sequence: TGTGCCAGCAGCTTAGAAGGAGCCTTTCGCTCCTACGAGCAGTACTTC. Protein: CASSLEGAFRSYEQYF.

The rearrangement links TRBV5-1 to TRBJ2-1; 13 nucleotides align to TRBD2. The CDR3 length is 16 residues. V lost 4 bases, J lost 4 bases, and 5 bases stayed unmatched. Germline CDR1 SGHRS, CDR2 YFSETQ. The CDR3 reads CASSIPGLAGYNEQFF. Written as DNA, the CDR3 is TGCGCCAGCAGCATTCCGGGACTAGCGGGGTACAATGAGCAGTTCTTC.

The chain combines TRBV3-1 (or the pseudogene TRBV3-2) with TRBJ1-1; TRBD1 matches at 7 bases. Germline lookup yields CDR1 LGHDT and CDR2 YNNKEL (reference sequence). The CDR3 extends over 11 amino acids. V was clipped by 8 bases and J by 5 bases; unmatched bases: 2. The CDR3 nucleotides read TGTGCCAGCTACAGGGGAACTGAAGCTTTCTTT. Its translation is CASYRGTEAFF.

The CDR3 coding sequence is TGTGCCAGCAGCTTTAAGGGGACGAACACTGAAGCTTTCTTT. Its protein product is CASSFKGTNTEAFF. The chain uses TRBV5-4 and TRBJ1-1, with D possibly being TRBD1 (5 bases). The germline CDR1 and CDR2 sequences are SGHNT and YYREEE (reference sequence). This CDR3 contains 14 residues. V was pared by 2 bases and J by 1 base, with 9 bases between.

The V call is TRBV27, the J call TRBJ1-5, with 12 bases aligning to TRBD1. V shed 4 bases, J shed 7 bases, and the junction held 2 bases outside the gene matches. The CDR3 is 14 amino acids. Looked up from germline, CDR1 is MNHEY and CDR2 is SMNVEV (reference sequence). The CDR3 DNA sequence: TGTGCCAGCAGTTCCGGGACAGGGGGCCAGCCCCAGCATTTT. It translates to CASSSGTGGQPQHF.

This chain uses TRBV6-5 with TRBJ1-1, with D unclear. This CDR3 has 14 residues. Germline V lookup: CDR1 MNHEY, CDR2 SVGAGI. The V end lost 4 bases, the J end lost 1 base, and 10 bases lay between the germline ends. DNA for the CDR3: TGTGCCAGCAGTTGGAGTAGGGCGAACACTGAAGCTTTCTTT. As protein: CASSWSRANTEAFF.

CDR3 loop: CAWSLGLSYEQYF. The CDR3 region has the DNA TGTGCCTGGAGCTTGGGCCTCTCCTACGAGCAGTACTTC. J is TRBJ2-7 and V is TRBV30; unclear D gene. There are 13 residues in the CDR3. V was cut by 3 bases and J by 0 bases, with 9 bases left in between. Germline V gene sequence: CDR1 GTSNPN, CDR2 SVGIG (reference sequence).

This chain links TRBV9 with TRBJ2-7; possibly TRBD2 for D (6 bases). Germline V gene lookup returns CDR1 SGDLS and CDR2 YYNGEE. Trimming pared 0 bases from V and 3 bases from J, leaving 13 bases between. There are 15 residues in the CDR3. For the CDR3, the DNA is TGTGCCAGCAGCGTAGCCGGGAGCGGCGACTACGAGCAGTACTTC. It codes for CASSVAGSGDYEQYF.

This clone appeared a few times. A much larger clone differs by one base, so this may be a read error. The chain couples TRBV21-1 to TRBJ2-2; TRBD2 reflects the table's D call only, with no check against the DNA. TRBV21-1 is flagged as a pseudogene. The CDR3 length is 17 residues. The CDR3 DNA reads TGTGCCAGCAGCAGGACTCGCGGGGGGGCCAACACCGGGGAGCTGTTTTTT. Encoded protein: CASSRTRGGANTGELFF.

The chain has TRBV27 and TRBJ1-1, with D maybe TRBD1 (5 bases). This CDR3 is built from 14 residues. The germline gives CDR1 MNHEY, CDR2 SMNVEV (reference sequence). V was shortened by 8 bases and J by 4 bases, with 17 bases between the two germline ends. The CDR3, as DNA: TGTGCCAGCTGGCCGATCCGGGGGGGCACTGAAGCTTTCTTT. Translation: CASWPIRGGTEAFF.

This clone appeared a single time. The chain uses TRBV13 and TRBJ1-2, with TRBD1 matching over 11 bases. Per the germline V gene, CDR1 is PRHDT and CDR2 is FYEKMQ (reference sequence). The CDR3 has 15 residues. Unmatched junction bases numbered 6, after V lost 5 bases and J lost 4 bases. The CDR3: CASSLGQGASYGYTF. The CDR3 DNA follows: TGTGCCAGCAGCCTCGGACAGGGGGCCAGCTATGGCTACACCTTC.

This clone was found a few times. The chain carries TRBV7-8 and TRBJ2-7; D remains ambiguous. In germline, CDR1 is SGHVS, CDR2 FQNEAQ. V was pared by 5 bases and J by 3 bases, with 26 bases between. This CDR3 is built from 18 residues. In nucleotides, the CDR3 is TGTGCCAGCAGCCCTACGCCTGCCACGGGTGAAGTTTACTACGAGCAGTACTTC. Its translation is CASSPTPATGEVYYEQYF.

V and J are TRBV4-2 and TRBJ1-3; D possibly corresponds to TRBD1 (5 bases). Germline V lookup: CDR1 LGHNA, CDR2 YNFKEQ. The CDR3 runs 17 residues. The ends were cut back, 0 bases at V and 4 bases at J, with 16 bases in the middle. The CDR3 here is CASSQDFPGLSGNTIYF. In nucleotides, the CDR3 is TGTGCCAGCAGCCAAGATTTTCCAGGGCTGTCAGGAAACACCATATATTTT.

The rearrangement links TRBV6-5 to TRBJ2-7; D is perhaps TRBD2 (6 bases). This CDR3 is built from 12 residues. From germline, CDR1 is MNHEY and CDR2 SVGAGI. Trimming left V 11 bases short and J 1 base short, with 12 bases between. The CDR3 is CAWGDSSYEQYF. For the CDR3, the DNA is TGTGCCTGGGGGGATTCGTCCTACGAGCAGTACTTC.